What follows are 20 T cell receptor beta chains derived from one specimen sequenced in a study of blood T cell repertoires in COVID-19. TCRdb's copy holds only in-frame clones and misses some; the assay was immunoSEQ multiplex PCR. The table has 69,000 or so clones, almost 90% seen once; the top ten hold 5% to 6%. The material sequenced was peripheral blood. The source is a man aged 50-59 years with acute or convalescent COVID-19.

The rearrangement links TRBV9 to TRBJ1-2; 7 bases are shared with TRBD1. This CDR3 region has 14 residues. The germline V gene encodes CDR1 SGDLS and CDR2 YYNGEE. V was clipped by 3 bases and J by 9 bases; unmatched bases: 11. The CDR3 DNA is TGTGCCAGCAGCGCGGCGACAGGGCAGAGAAGCTACACCTTC. Residues: CASSAATGQRSYTF.

This sequence joins TRBV7-2 and TRBJ1-3; 8 bases agree with TRBD1. The germline V gene has CDR1 SGHTA and CDR2 FQGNSA. This CDR3 region has 16 residues. V shed 5 bases, J shed 2 bases, and the junction held 8 bases outside the gene matches. The CDR3 DNA is TGTGCCAGCAGCACCGAGACAGGGGTGGCTGGAAACACCATATATTTT. Translating it yields CASSTETGVAGNTIYF.

CDR3 nucleotides: TGTGCCAGCAGATGGACAGTGGGTTCACCCCTCCACTTT. Translation: CASRWTVGSPLHF. This chain connects TRBV6-5 to TRBJ1-6; D may be TRBD1 (6 bases). The CDR3 length is 13 residues. V shed 6 bases and J shed 9 bases, with 12 bases lying between them. CDR1 is MNHEY, CDR2 SVGAGI, per germline.

The rearrangement joins TRBV19 to TRBJ2-2; 7 positions match TRBD2. V gave up 8 bases and J gave up 2 bases; unmatched junction bases: 8. The CDR3 loop spans 15 amino acids. Germline values: CDR1 LNHDA, CDR2 SQIVND (reference sequence). The CDR3 reads CASHGGGFNTGELFF. The CDR3 DNA sequence: TGTGCCAGTCACGGCGGGGGTTTTAACACCGGGGAGCTGTTTTTT.

This chain links TRBV11-3 with TRBJ2-3, with 9 bases aligning to TRBD2. Germline CDR1 reads SGHNT; CDR2 reads YENEEA. With 2 bases clipped from V and 3 bases from J, the junction kept 6 bases outside the gene matches. This CDR3 comprises 16 residues. CDR3 sequence (DNA): TGTGCCAGCAGCTTAAGGTTTAGCGGGAGAACAGATACGCAGTATTTT. This sequence encodes CASSLRFSGRTDTQYF.

The rearrangement joins TRBV30 to TRBJ2-7, with 7 positions matching TRBD2. The CDR3 length is 13 residues. Trimming at V came to 0 bases and at J to 2 bases, leaving 1 base not matched to a gene. In germline, CDR1 is GTSNPN, CDR2 SVGIG (reference sequence). The CDR3 region has the DNA TGTGCCTGGAGTGTGGCGGGGGCCTACGAGCAGTACTTC. Translation gives CAWSVAGAYEQYF.

The rearrangement uses TRBV10-3 and TRBJ1-4; possible D gene TRBD1, 5 bases. The V and J ends lost 4 bases and 4 bases respectively, with 10 bases between them. This CDR3 spans 14 amino acids. Germline CDR1 is ENHRY and CDR2 is SYGVKD. In DNA, the CDR3 is TGTGCCATCAGTGCCGGGGGTTTTAATGAAAAACTGTTTTTT. This translates into CAISAGGFNEKLFF.

The chain has TRBV11-2 and TRBJ2-1, with D possibly TRBD2 on 6 matching bases. CDR1 and CDR2 from the germline V gene are SGHAT and FQNNGV. The length of the CDR3 is 14 residues. Trimming took 2 bases from V and 5 from J, leaving 10 bases between them. The CDR3 reads CASSLFGSHNEQFF. The CDR3 DNA reads as TGTGCCAGCAGCTTATTCGGGAGCCACAATGAGCAGTTCTTC.

J is TRBJ2-3 and V is TRBV27, with TRBD2 matching 7 bases. V lost 6 bases to trimming and J lost 2 bases; unmatched junction nucleotides: 8. This CDR3 region has 15 residues. Germline V gene sequence: CDR1 MNHEY, CDR2 SMNVEV (reference sequence). CDR3 sequence (DNA): TGTGCCAGCAGCTTAGCGGGTACCCTCACAGATACGCAGTATTTT. Encoded protein: CASSLAGTLTDTQYF.

This sequence joins TRBV5-1 and TRBJ2-4, with D perhaps matching TRBD1 (6 bases). V shed 4 bases and J shed 7 bases, with 15 bases lying between them. CDR3 length: 14 residues. In germline, CDR1 is SGHRS, CDR2 YFSETQ. In DNA form, the CDR3 reads TGCGCCAGCAGCCAGGACAGAACCGAGAACATTCAGTACTTC. As protein: CASSQDRTENIQYF.

The J gene is TRBJ2-6, the V gene TRBV6-1; weak D call: TRBD1 (6 bases). The CDR3 has 18 residues. CDR1 is MNHNS and CDR2 is SASEGT in the germline V gene. Deletions cut 2 bases from V and 0 bases from J, with 14 bases between. CDR3 DNA sequence: TGTGCCAGCAGTGAAACAGGGTGGGGCCTCTCTGGGGCCAACGTCCTGACTTTC. It encodes CASSETGWGLSGANVLTF.

The rearrangement joins TRBV5-1 to TRBJ1-2; the match to TRBD1 covers 12 bases. The CDR3 spans 18 residues. In germline, CDR1 is SGHRS, CDR2 YFSETQ. J gave up 3 bases and V 4 bases, and 13 bases lay outside the gene matches. This chain's CDR3 is CASSRVPGQGAVDYGYTF. The DNA for the CDR3 is TGCGCCAGCAGCCGAGTCCCGGGACAGGGGGCGGTTGACTATGGCTACACCTTC.

This clone was observed a single time. The CDR3 DNA is TGTGCCAGCAGTTACTCGACAGGGGGCTTCACTGAAGCTTTCTTT. This translates into CASSYSTGGFTEAFF. V is TRBV6-5 and J is TRBJ1-1, with 10 bases lining up with TRBD1. The CDR3 contains 15 residues. V trimming: 0 bases; J trimming: 4 bases; junction bases outside the gene matches: 2. Germline V gene data show CDR1 as MNHEY and CDR2 as SVGAGI.

The chain uses TRBV7-2 and TRBJ1-1, with unresolved D. The CDR3 runs 10 residues. Trimming removed 5 bases from V and 7 bases from J, with 5 bases in between. CDR1 is SGHTA and CDR2 is FQGNSA in the germline V gene. The CDR3 sequence is CASSLVEAFF. In nucleotides, the CDR3 is TGTGCCAGCAGCCTCGTTGAAGCTTTCTTT.

V gene TRBV15 combines with J gene TRBJ2-3, with D tentatively TRBD1 (6 bases). The CDR3 covers 18 residues. Trimming removed 3 bases at V and 0 bases at J, with 19 bases between. Germline V CDR1 and CDR2: LNHNV, YYDKDF (reference sequence). For the CDR3, the DNA is TGTGCCACCAGCAGGCTCCCACCGAGGGGGTCTAGCACAGATACGCAGTATTTT. This codes for CATSRLPPRGSSTDTQYF.

V and J are TRBV6-2 or TRBV6-3 and TRBJ2-1, with D unresolved. CDR1 is MNHEY, CDR2 SVGEGT, per germline. This CDR3 is 13 amino acids long. V dropped 1 base and J dropped 4 bases, with 5 bases sitting between them. The CDR3: CASSYLVYNEQFF. Here the CDR3 DNA reads TGTGCCAGCAGTTACTTAGTTTACAATGAGCAGTTCTTC.

The J gene is TRBJ2-5, the V gene TRBV27, with TRBD1 identical over 8 bases. V shed 5 bases, J shed 2 bases, and the junction held 4 bases outside the gene matches. The CDR3 consists of 14 residues. Per germline, CDR1 MNHEY and CDR2 SMNVEV (reference sequence). Written as DNA, the CDR3 is TGTGCCAGCAGTCGGGACAGGTATCAAGAGACCCAGTACTTC. This encodes CASSRDRYQETQYF.

The chain recombines TRBV27 with TRBJ2-7; TRBD2 aligns across 7 bases. This CDR3 contains 15 residues. Per the germline V gene, CDR1 is MNHEY and CDR2 is SMNVEV (reference sequence). V was clipped by 0 bases and J by 3 bases; unmatched bases: 5. The CDR3 loop is CASSLSGGYDYEQYF. CDR3 sequence (DNA): TGTGCCAGCAGTTTATCGGGAGGGTACGACTACGAGCAGTACTTC.

The CDR3 reads CASSLELRGLVDTQYF. The CDR3 DNA is TGCGCCAGCAGCTTGGAGCTCAGGGGGCTGGTAGATACGCAGTATTTT. This chain connects TRBV5-1 to TRBJ2-3; TRBD1 matches at 8 bases. The germline CDR1 and CDR2 sequences are SGHRS and YFSETQ. V lost 0 bases, J lost 5 bases, and 8 bases stayed unmatched. This CDR3 contains 16 residues.

The J gene is TRBJ1-1, the V gene TRBV19, with 12 bases identical to TRBD1. This CDR3 has 15 amino acids. From germline, CDR1 is LNHDA and CDR2 SQIVND (reference sequence). V was clipped by 6 bases and J by 4 bases; unmatched bases: 6. Written as DNA, the CDR3 is TGTGCCAGTAGGGGGACAGGGGGCGAGGCCACTGAAGCTTTCTTT. It encodes CASRGTGGEATEAFF.